The 3 T cell receptor beta chains presented below share a single source sample, sequenced in a study of spatial heterogeneity in lung cancer. The study, taken as a whole, reports: Tumors with more nonsynonymous mutations had more expanded intratumoral alpha and beta TCRs.

Regarding time point: sample taken at primary tumor resection. Their target antigens are unknown. TCRdb redid the calling of the 5' RACE reads with MiXCR, one entry per CDR3 protein. The sample contains around 20,000 distinct CDR3 sequences, 2.8% of which appear only once. The sequences come from lung tumor tissue, collected at surgery. Receptor source: a male donor with early-stage non-small cell lung cancer.

In this sample, this clonotype turned up many times. The chain is built from TRBV18 and TRBJ2-1, with 9 bases fitting TRBD2. The germline CDR1 and CDR2 sequences are KGHSH and LQKENI. Trimming cost V 4 bases and J 3 bases; bases outside gene matches: 13. This CDR3 contains 18 residues. CDR3 region: CASSLTQPSGTFYNEQFF. The CDR3 nucleotides read TGTGCCAGCTCACTAACTCAGCCTAGCGGGACCTTCTACAATGAGCAGTTCTTC.

In its sample, this clonotype was seen many times. The CDR3 nucleotides are TGCGCCAGCACGGGGACTAGCACAGATACGCAGTATTTT. Translated: CASTGTSTDTQYF. The chain links TRBV10-2 to TRBJ2-3, with a possible D match to TRBD2 (6 bases). CDR3 length: 13 residues. Per the germline V gene, CDR1 is WSHSY and CDR2 is SAAADI. The germline V and J ends were trimmed by 7 bases and 0 bases, with 8 bases remaining between them.

This clonotype showed up many times. CDR3 sequence reads: CASSLEPSGPSSYEQYF. In nucleotides, the CDR3 is TGCGCCAGCAGCTTGGAGCCTAGCGGGCCGAGCTCCTACGAGCAGTACTTC. This rearrangement joins TRBV5-1 to TRBJ2-7; 8 positions match TRBD2. Trimming at V came to 0 bases and at J to 0 bases, leaving 8 bases not matched to a gene. The CDR3 is 17 residues long. From germline, CDR1 is SGHRS and CDR2 YFSETQ.